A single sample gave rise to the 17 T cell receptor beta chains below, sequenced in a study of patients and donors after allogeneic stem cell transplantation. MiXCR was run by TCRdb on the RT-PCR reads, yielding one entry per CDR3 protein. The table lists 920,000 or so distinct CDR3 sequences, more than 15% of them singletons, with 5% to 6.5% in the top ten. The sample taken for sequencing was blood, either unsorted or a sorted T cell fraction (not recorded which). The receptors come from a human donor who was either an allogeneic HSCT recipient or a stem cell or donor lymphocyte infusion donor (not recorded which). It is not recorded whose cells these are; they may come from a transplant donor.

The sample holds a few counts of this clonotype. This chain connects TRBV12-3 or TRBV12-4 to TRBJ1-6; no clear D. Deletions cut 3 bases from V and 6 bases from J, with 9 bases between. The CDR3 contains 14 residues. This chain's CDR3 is CASSLIGPNSPLHF. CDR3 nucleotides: TGTGCCAGCAGTTTGATCGGACCTAATTCACCCCTCCACTTT.

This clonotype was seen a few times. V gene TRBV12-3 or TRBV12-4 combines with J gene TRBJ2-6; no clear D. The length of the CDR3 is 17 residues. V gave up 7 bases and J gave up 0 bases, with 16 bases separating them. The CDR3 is CASNPGLGYSGANVLTF. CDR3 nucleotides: TGTGCCAGCAACCCGGGTCTTGGGTACTCTGGGGCCAACGTCCTGACTTTC.

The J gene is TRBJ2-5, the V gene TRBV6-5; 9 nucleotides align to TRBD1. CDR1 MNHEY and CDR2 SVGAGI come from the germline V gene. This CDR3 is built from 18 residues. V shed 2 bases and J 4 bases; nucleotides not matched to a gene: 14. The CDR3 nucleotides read TGTGCCAGCAGTTACCTAATAAGGACAGGGGTGGATGGAGAGACCCAGTACTTC. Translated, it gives CASSYLIRTGVDGETQYF.

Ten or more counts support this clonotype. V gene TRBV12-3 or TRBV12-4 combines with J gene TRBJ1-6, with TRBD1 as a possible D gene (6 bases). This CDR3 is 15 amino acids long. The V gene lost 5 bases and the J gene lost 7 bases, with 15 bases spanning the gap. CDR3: CASSPTGKGNSPLHF. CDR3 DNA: TGTGCCAGCAGTCCCACAGGGAAAGGGAATTCACCCCTCCACTTT.

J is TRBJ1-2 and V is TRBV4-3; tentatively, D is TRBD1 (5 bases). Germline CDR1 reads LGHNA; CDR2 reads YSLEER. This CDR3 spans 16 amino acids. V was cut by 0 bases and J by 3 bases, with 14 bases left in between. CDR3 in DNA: TGCGCCAGCAGCCAAGATCGGGGCTCGGACTACTATGGCTACACCTTC. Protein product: CASSQDRGSDYYGYTF.

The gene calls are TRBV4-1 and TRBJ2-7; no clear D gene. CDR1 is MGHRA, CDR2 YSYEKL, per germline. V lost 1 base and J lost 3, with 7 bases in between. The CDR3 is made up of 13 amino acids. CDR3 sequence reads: CASSQALFYEQYF. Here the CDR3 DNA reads TGCGCCAGCAGCCAAGCACTGTTCTACGAGCAGTACTTC.

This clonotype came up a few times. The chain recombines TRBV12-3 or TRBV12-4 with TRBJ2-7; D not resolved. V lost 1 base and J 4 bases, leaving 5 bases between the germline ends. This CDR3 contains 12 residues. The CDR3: CASSLEKYEQYF. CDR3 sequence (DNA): TGTGCCAGCAGTTTAGAAAAGTACGAGCAGTACTTC.

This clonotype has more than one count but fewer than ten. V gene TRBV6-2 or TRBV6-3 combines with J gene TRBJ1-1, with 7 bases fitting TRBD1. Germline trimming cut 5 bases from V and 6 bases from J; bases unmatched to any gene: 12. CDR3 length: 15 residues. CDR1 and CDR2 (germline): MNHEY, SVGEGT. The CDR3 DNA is TGTGCCAGCAGTCGAACTGAGGGGGCGCGGGCTGAAGCTTTCTTT. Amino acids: CASSRTEGARAEAFF.

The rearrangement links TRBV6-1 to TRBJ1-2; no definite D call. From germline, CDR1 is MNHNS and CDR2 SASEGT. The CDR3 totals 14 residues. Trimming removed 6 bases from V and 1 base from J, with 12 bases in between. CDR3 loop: CASRRPGNNYGYTF. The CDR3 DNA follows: TGTGCCAGCAGGCGACCCGGGAATAACTATGGCTACACCTTC.

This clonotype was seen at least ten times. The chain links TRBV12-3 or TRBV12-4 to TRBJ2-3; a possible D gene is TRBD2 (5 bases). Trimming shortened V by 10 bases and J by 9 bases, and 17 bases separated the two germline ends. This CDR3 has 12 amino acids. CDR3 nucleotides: TGTGCCACCGCTCTTGGTTCGGGGACGCAGTATTTT. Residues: CATALGSGTQYF.

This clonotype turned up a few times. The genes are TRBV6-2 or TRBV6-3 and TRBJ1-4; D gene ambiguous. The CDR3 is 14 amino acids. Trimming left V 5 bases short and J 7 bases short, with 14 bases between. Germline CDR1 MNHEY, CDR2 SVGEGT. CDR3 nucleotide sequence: TGTGCCAGCAGTCTGTCCTCCGGCGGTGAAAAACTGTTTTTT. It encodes CASSLSSGGEKLFF.

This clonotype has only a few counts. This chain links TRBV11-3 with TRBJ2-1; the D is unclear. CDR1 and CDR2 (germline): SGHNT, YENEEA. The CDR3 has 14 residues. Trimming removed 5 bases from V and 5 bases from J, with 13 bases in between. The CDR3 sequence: CASSNEAADNEQFF. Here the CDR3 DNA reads TGTGCCAGCAGCAACGAGGCCGCCGACAATGAGCAGTTCTTC.

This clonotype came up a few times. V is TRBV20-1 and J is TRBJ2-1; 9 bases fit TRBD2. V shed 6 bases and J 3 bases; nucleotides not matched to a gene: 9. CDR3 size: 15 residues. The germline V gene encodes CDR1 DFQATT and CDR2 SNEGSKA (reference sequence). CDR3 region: CSAAPLAGFYNEQFF. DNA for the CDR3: TGCAGTGCCGCCCCCCTAGCGGGGTTCTACAATGAGCAGTTCTTC.

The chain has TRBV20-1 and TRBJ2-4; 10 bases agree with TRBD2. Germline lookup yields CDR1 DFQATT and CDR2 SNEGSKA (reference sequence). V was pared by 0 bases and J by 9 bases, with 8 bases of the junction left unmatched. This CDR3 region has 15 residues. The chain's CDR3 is CSARDMERGGIIQYF. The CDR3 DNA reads TGCAGTGCTAGAGATATGGAGCGGGGGGGCATCATTCAGTACTTC.

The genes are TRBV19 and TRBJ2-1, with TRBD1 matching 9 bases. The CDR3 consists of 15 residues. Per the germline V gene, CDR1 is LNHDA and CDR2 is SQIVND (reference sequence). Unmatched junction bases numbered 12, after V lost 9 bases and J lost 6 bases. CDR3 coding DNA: TGTGCCAGCGGAGGCCGGGACAGGGTATTCAATGAGCAGTTCTTC. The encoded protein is CASGGRDRVFNEQFF.

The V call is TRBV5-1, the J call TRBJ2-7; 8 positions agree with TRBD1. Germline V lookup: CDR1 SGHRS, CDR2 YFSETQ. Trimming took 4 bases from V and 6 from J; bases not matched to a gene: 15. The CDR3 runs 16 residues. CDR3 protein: CASSPGIGTGKGEQYF. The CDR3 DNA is TGCGCCAGCAGCCCCGGAATCGGGACAGGTAAGGGCGAGCAGTACTTC. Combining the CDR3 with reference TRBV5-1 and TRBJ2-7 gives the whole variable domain KAGVTQTPRYLIKTRGQQVTLSCSPISGHRSVSWYQQTPGQGLQFLFEYFSETQRNKGNFPGRFSGRQFSNSRSEMNVSTLELGDSALYLCASSPGIGTGKGEQYFGPGTRLTVT.

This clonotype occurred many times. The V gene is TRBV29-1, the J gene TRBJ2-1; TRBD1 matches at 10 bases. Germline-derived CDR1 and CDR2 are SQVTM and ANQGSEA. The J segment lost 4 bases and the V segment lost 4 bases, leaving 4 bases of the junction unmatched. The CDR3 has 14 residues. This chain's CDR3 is CSVGRGQGYNEQFF. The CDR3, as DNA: TGCAGCGTTGGACGGGGACAGGGGTACAATGAGCAGTTCTTC.